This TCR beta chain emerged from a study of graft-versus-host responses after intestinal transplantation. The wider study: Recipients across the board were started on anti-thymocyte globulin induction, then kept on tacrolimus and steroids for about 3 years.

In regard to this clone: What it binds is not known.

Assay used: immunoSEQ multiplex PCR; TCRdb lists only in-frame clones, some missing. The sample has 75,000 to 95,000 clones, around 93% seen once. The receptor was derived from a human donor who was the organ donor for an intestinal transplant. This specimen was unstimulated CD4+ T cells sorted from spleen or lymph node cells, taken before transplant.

In DNA form, the CDR3 reads TGCGCCAGCAGCGTGGGACAGGTGTACTCTGGGGCCAACGTCCTGACTTTC. Amino acids: CASSVGQVYSGANVLTF. V is TRBV5-1 and J is TRBJ2-6, with TRBD1 matching over 8 bases. Trimming cost V 4 bases and J 0 bases; bases outside gene matches: 6. This CDR3 has 17 residues. Germline V gives CDR1 SGHRS, CDR2 YFSETQ. The full variable domain, with the rest looked up from reference TRBV5-1 and TRBJ2-6, is KAGVTQTPRYLIKTRGQQVTLSCSPISGHRSVSWYQQTPGQGLQFLFEYFSETQRNKGNFPGRFSGRQFSNSRSEMNVSTLELGDSALYLCASSVGQVYSGANVLTFGAGSRLTVL.